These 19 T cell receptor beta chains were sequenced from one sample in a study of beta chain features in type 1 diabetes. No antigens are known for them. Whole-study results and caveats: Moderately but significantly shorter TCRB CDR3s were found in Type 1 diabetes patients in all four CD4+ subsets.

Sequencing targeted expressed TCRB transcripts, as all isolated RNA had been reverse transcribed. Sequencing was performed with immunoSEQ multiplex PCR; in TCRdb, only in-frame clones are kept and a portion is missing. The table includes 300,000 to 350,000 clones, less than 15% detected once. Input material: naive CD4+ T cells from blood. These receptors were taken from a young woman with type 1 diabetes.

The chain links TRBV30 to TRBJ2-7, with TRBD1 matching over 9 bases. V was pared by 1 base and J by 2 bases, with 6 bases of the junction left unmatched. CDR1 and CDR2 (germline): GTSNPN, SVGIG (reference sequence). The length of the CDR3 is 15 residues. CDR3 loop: CAWSAGTGYPYEQYF. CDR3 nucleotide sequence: TGTGCCTGGAGTGCAGGGACAGGGTACCCCTACGAGCAGTACTTC.

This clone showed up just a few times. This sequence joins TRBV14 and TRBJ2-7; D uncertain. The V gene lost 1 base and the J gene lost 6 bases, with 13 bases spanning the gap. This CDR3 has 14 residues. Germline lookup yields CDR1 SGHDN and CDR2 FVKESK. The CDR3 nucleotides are TGTGCCAGCAGCCAAGCCTGGCTAGTAGGCGAGCAGTACTTC. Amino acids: CASSQAWLVGEQYF.

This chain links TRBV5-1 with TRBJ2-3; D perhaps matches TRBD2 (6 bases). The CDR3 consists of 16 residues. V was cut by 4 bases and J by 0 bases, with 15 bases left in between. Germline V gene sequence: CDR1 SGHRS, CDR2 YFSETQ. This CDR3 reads CASSPARDWSTDTQYF. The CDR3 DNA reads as TGCGCCAGCAGCCCGGCCAGGGACTGGAGCACAGATACGCAGTATTTT.

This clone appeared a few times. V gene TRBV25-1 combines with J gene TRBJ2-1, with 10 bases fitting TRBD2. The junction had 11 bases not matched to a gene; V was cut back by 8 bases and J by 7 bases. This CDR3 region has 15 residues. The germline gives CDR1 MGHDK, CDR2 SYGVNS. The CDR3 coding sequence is TGTGCCAGCGCCGCGGCTAGCGGGAGACAAAATGAGCAGTTCTTC. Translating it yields CASAAASGRQNEQFF.

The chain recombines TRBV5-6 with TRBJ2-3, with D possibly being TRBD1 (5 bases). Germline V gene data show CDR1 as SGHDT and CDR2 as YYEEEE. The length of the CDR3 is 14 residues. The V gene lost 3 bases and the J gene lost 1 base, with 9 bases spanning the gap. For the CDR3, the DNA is TGTGCCAGCAGCTGGGGCGAGGGCACAGATACGCAGTATTTT. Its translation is CASSWGEGTDTQYF.

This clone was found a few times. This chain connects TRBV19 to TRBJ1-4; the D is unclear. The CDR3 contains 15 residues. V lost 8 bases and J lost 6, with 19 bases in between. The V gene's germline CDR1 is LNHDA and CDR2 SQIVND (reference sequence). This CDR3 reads CASHKGRTGDEKLFF. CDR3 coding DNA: TGTGCCAGTCATAAGGGTCGGACGGGAGATGAAAAACTGTTTTTT.

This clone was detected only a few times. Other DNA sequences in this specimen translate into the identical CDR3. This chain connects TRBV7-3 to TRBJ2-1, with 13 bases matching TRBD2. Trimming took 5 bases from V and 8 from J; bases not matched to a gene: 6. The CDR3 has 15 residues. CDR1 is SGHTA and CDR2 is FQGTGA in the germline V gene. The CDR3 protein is CASSLGLAGVDEQFF. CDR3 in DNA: TGTGCCAGCAGCCTCGGACTAGCGGGAGTGGATGAGCAGTTCTTC.

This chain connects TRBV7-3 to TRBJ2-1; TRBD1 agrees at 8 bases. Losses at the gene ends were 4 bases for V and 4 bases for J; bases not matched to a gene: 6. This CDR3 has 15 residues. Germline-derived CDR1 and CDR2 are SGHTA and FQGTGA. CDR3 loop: CASSSIGTGYNEQFF. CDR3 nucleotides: TGTGCCAGCAGCTCCATCGGGACAGGATACAATGAGCAGTTCTTC.

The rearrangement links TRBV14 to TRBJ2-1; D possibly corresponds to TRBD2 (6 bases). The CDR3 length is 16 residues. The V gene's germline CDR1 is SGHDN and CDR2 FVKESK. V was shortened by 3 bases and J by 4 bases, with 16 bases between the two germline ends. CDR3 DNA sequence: TGTGCCAGCAGCCAGCCCCTGGGGGGAGCGTACAATGAGCAGTTCTTC. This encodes CASSQPLGGAYNEQFF.

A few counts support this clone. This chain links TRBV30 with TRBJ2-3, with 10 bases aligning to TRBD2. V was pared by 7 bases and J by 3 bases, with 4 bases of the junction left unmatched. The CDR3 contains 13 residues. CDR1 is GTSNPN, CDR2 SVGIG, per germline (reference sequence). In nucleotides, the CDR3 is TGTGCCTCGACGGGACTAGCGACAGATACGCAGTATTTT. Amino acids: CASTGLATDTQYF.

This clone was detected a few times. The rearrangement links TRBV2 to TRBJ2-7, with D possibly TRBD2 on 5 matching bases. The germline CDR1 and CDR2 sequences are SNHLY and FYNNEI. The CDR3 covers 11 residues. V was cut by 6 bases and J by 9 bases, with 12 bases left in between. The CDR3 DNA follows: TGTGCCAGCAGAGACCCTCGGGGGCAGTACTTC. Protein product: CASRDPRGQYF.

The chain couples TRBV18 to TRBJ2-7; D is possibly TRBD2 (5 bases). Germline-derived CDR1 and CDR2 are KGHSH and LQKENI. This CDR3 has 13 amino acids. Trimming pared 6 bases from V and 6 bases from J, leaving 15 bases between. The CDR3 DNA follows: TGTGCCAGCTCCCAAACCGGAACTAGCGAGCAGTACGTC. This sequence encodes CASSQTGTSEQYV.

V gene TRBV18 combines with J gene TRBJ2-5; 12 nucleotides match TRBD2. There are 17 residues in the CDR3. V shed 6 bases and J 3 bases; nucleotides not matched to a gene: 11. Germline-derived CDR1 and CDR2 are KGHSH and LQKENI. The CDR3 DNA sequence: TGTGCCAGCTCCCCTGGGCGACTAGCGGGAGTAGAAGAGACCCAGTACTTC. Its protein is CASSPGRLAGVEETQYF.

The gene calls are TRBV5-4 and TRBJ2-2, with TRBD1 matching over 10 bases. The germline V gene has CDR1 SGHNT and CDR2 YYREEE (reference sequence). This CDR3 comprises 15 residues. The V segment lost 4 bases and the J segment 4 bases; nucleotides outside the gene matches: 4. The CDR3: CASSPGQGSTGELFF. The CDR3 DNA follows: TGTGCCAGCAGCCCGGGACAGGGGAGCACCGGGGAGCTGTTTTTT.

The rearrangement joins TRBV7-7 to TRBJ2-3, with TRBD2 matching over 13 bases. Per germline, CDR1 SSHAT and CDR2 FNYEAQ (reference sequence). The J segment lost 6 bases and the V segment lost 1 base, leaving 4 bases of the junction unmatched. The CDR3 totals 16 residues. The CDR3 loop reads CASSLGLAGGGDTQYF. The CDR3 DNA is TGTGCCAGCAGCTTAGGACTAGCGGGAGGTGGCGATACGCAGTATTTT.

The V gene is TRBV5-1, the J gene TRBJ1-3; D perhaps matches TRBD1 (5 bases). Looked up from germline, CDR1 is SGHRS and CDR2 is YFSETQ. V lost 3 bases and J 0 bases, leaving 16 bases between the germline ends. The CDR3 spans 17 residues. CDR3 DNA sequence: TGCGCCAGCAGCTGGGGGGACCAAGGGCCCTCTGGAAACACCATATATTTT. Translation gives CASSWGDQGPSGNTIYF. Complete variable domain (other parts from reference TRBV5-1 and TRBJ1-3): KAGVTQTPRYLIKTRGQQVTLSCSPISGHRSVSWYQQTPGQGLQFLFEYFSETQRNKGNFPGRFSGRQFSNSRSEMNVSTLELGDSALYLCASSWGDQGPSGNTIYFGEGSWLTVV.

As DNA, the CDR3 is TGTGCCAGCAGTGTCGAACGGGATTCTTCCTACAATGAGCAGTTCTTC. Protein product: CASSVERDSSYNEQFF. This chain joins TRBV6-1 and TRBJ2-1; a possible D gene is TRBD2 (5 bases). Germline V CDR1 and CDR2: MNHNS, SASEGT. The CDR3 length is 16 residues. Trimming cost V 4 bases and J 1 base, with 14 bases left between them.

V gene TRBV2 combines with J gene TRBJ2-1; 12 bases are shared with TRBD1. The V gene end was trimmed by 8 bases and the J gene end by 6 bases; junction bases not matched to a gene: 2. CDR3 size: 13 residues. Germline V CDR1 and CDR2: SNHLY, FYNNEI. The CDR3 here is CASRDRGRNEQFF. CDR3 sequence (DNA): TGTGCCAGCCGGGACAGGGGGCGCAATGAGCAGTTCTTC. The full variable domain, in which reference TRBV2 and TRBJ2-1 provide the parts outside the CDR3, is EPEVTQTPSHQVTQMGQEVILRCVPISNHLYFYWYRQILGQKVEFLVSFYNNEISEKSEIFDDQFSVERPDGSNFTLKIRSTKLEDSAMYFCASRDRGRNEQFFGPGTRLTVL.

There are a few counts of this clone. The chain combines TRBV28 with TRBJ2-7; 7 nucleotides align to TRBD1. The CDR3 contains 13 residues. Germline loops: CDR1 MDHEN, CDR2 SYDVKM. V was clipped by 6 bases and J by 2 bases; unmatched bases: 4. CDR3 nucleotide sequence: TGTGCCAGCAGGACAGGGCCAACCTACGAGCAGTACTTC. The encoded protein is CASRTGPTYEQYF.